These T cell receptor beta chains were read from a single sample in a study of PD-L1 blockade in urothelial cancer. The protocol was immunoSEQ multiplex PCR, while the TCRdb copy is restricted to in-frame clones and leaves out a portion. The sample has about 40,000 clones; about 88% are singletons. Sequenced here: PBMCs, sampled around atezolizumab (anti-PD-L1) treatment. All receptors derive from a man between 65 and 85 years old with urothelial cancer. CDR3s leave out the opening cysteine and the closing phenylalanine or tryptophan. Clone size is given for some rows only: seen once, a few or many times, or a class if the clone is expanded.

V gene	J gene	clone size	CDR3 protein
TRBV2	TRBJ2-7	-	ASSRRAHEQY
TRBV2	TRBJ1-1	-	ASTKDRGLLMNTEAF
TRBV19	TRBJ2-1	once	ATGLAVEEQF
TRBV27	TRBJ2-1	-	ASSPIAGVGNEQF
TRBV5-1	TRBJ2-7	-	ASSSLGQGATEQY
TRBV19	TRBJ1-1	-	ASSIQANTEAF
TRBV29-1	TRBJ2-7	-	SVQGTGGKF
TRBV4-2	TRBJ2-7	-	ASSQDLLETYEQY
TRBV19	TRBJ1-5	-	ASRVGQGGQPQH
TRBV19	TRBJ1-3	-	ASATGVSGNTIY
TRBV6-6	TRBJ1-3	-	ASSYNGQGGNTIY
TRBV5-6	TRBJ2-3	few	ASSQGLAVTDTQY
TRBV2	TRBJ2-5	-	ASSVGGNDETQY
TRBV2	TRBJ1-3	once	ASSVDRGGDTIY
TRBV6-5	TRBJ2-7	-	ASSYAPSSYEQY
TRBV18	TRBJ1-1	-	ASSSRQGLGTEAF
TRBV19	TRBJ2-1	-	ASSQAGRSYNEQF
TRBV28	TRBJ2-7	-	ASNSEGDEQY
TRBV6-6	TRBJ2-2	-	ASSSQRNTGELF
TRBV7-9	TRBJ2-1	-	ASSFGAGAYNEQF
TRBV19	TRBJ1-1	-	ASTMGADRGPAF
TRBV5-1	TRBJ2-5	-	ASSLGLAGAFMGETQY
TRBV7-8	TRBJ2-7	-	ASRSRTTGYEQY
TRBV30	TRBJ1-5	once	ACGQDSNQPQH
TRBV2	TRBJ1-6	-	ASRAGTANSPLH
TRBV11-2	TRBJ1-2	-	ASSTGGRANYGYT
TRBV25-1	TRBJ1-1	-	ASNFNTEAF
TRBV4-1	TRBJ1-5	-	ASSQNGGSNQPQH
TRBV18	TRBJ2-7	few	ASSPEEGTGTYEQY
TRBV18	TRBJ1-1	-	ASSPPSRTGSEAF
TRBV9	TRBJ2-2	-	ASSTTGDGTGELF
TRBV7-2	TRBJ1-5	-	ASSPQSGQPQH
TRBV4-1	TRBJ2-7	-	ASSQELAGYSYEQY
TRBV5-1	TRBJ2-7	-	ASSPGMGQGPGEQY
TRBV29-1	TRBJ2-7	-	SVRFSYEQY
TRBV2	TRBJ2-2	-	ASRGEATNTGELF
TRBV25-1	TRBJ2-5	-	ASRVAGGGQETQY
TRBV29-1	TRBJ2-7	-	SVAPTGGSFYEQY
TRBV30	TRBJ2-1	-	AWSRGGRSEQF
TRBV5-8	TRBJ1-5	-	ASSLRGFDGLYSNQPQH
TRBV10-3	TRBJ2-7	-	AISESTSRYEQY
TRBV5-1	TRBJ2-2	-	ASSSGTRHTGELF
TRBV10-2	TRBJ2-7	-	ASRIRQGHEQY
TRBV10-3	TRBJ2-3	-	AIGGREGSDTQY
TRBV4-1	TRBJ1-2	-	ASSKGQGAAGYT
TRBV18	TRBJ2-1	-	ASSPLAGGYNEQF
TRBV18	TRBJ1-1	few	ASSPRGDTEAF
TRBV19	TRBJ2-7	-	ASSWDRGRYEQY
TRBV25-1	TRBJ1-4	-	ASSEPGTGREKLF
TRBV2	TRBJ2-7	-	ASMGGVAVDEQY
TRBV4-1	TRBJ1-5	-	ASSQALFQPQH
TRBV27	TRBJ2-3	-	ASSSGNTDTQY
TRBV30	TRBJ1-4	-	AWRTTGPSTNEKLF
TRBV4-1	TRBJ2-3	few	ASSPVLVKLGTDTQY
TRBV27	TRBJ1-2	-	ASSADRGQDYGYT
TRBV5-1	TRBJ2-5	-	ASSRLGQIQETQY
TRBV2	TRBJ2-5	-	ASSDWGQWSSGQETQY
TRBV9	TRBJ1-1	few	ASSVVQTTEAF
TRBV25-1	TRBJ1-4	few	ASSERGREKLF